The sequence of this T cell receptor (beta chain) was determined in a study of beta chain features in type 1 diabetes. Turning to the study itself: The samples had approximately 100,000,000 sorted cells examined in all. Overall study findings and caveats: Patients with Type 1 diabetes showed moderately but significantly shorter TCRB CDR3s in all four CD4+ subsets.

V lost 1 base and J lost 4, with 10 bases in between. Germline CDR1 and CDR2: MGHRA and YSYEKL. This CDR3 is built from 14 residues. Remarks on this clone: Its target is unknown.

Investigators reverse transcribed all isolated RNA, so they sequenced expressed TCRB transcripts. Measured with immunoSEQ multiplex PCR; TCRdb has only the in-frame clones, and not every one. The sample holds roughly 250,000 clones, approximately 20% seen once. The clonotype was recovered from a woman between 35 and 50 years old with type 1 diabetes. The chain couples TRBV4-1 to TRBJ1-1, with D unresolved. The specimen was naive CD4+ T cells from blood. This chain's CDR3 is CASSQVAVGTEAFF. The CDR3 nucleotides are TGCGCCAGCAGCCAAGTAGCGGTTGGCACTGAAGCTTTCTTT.